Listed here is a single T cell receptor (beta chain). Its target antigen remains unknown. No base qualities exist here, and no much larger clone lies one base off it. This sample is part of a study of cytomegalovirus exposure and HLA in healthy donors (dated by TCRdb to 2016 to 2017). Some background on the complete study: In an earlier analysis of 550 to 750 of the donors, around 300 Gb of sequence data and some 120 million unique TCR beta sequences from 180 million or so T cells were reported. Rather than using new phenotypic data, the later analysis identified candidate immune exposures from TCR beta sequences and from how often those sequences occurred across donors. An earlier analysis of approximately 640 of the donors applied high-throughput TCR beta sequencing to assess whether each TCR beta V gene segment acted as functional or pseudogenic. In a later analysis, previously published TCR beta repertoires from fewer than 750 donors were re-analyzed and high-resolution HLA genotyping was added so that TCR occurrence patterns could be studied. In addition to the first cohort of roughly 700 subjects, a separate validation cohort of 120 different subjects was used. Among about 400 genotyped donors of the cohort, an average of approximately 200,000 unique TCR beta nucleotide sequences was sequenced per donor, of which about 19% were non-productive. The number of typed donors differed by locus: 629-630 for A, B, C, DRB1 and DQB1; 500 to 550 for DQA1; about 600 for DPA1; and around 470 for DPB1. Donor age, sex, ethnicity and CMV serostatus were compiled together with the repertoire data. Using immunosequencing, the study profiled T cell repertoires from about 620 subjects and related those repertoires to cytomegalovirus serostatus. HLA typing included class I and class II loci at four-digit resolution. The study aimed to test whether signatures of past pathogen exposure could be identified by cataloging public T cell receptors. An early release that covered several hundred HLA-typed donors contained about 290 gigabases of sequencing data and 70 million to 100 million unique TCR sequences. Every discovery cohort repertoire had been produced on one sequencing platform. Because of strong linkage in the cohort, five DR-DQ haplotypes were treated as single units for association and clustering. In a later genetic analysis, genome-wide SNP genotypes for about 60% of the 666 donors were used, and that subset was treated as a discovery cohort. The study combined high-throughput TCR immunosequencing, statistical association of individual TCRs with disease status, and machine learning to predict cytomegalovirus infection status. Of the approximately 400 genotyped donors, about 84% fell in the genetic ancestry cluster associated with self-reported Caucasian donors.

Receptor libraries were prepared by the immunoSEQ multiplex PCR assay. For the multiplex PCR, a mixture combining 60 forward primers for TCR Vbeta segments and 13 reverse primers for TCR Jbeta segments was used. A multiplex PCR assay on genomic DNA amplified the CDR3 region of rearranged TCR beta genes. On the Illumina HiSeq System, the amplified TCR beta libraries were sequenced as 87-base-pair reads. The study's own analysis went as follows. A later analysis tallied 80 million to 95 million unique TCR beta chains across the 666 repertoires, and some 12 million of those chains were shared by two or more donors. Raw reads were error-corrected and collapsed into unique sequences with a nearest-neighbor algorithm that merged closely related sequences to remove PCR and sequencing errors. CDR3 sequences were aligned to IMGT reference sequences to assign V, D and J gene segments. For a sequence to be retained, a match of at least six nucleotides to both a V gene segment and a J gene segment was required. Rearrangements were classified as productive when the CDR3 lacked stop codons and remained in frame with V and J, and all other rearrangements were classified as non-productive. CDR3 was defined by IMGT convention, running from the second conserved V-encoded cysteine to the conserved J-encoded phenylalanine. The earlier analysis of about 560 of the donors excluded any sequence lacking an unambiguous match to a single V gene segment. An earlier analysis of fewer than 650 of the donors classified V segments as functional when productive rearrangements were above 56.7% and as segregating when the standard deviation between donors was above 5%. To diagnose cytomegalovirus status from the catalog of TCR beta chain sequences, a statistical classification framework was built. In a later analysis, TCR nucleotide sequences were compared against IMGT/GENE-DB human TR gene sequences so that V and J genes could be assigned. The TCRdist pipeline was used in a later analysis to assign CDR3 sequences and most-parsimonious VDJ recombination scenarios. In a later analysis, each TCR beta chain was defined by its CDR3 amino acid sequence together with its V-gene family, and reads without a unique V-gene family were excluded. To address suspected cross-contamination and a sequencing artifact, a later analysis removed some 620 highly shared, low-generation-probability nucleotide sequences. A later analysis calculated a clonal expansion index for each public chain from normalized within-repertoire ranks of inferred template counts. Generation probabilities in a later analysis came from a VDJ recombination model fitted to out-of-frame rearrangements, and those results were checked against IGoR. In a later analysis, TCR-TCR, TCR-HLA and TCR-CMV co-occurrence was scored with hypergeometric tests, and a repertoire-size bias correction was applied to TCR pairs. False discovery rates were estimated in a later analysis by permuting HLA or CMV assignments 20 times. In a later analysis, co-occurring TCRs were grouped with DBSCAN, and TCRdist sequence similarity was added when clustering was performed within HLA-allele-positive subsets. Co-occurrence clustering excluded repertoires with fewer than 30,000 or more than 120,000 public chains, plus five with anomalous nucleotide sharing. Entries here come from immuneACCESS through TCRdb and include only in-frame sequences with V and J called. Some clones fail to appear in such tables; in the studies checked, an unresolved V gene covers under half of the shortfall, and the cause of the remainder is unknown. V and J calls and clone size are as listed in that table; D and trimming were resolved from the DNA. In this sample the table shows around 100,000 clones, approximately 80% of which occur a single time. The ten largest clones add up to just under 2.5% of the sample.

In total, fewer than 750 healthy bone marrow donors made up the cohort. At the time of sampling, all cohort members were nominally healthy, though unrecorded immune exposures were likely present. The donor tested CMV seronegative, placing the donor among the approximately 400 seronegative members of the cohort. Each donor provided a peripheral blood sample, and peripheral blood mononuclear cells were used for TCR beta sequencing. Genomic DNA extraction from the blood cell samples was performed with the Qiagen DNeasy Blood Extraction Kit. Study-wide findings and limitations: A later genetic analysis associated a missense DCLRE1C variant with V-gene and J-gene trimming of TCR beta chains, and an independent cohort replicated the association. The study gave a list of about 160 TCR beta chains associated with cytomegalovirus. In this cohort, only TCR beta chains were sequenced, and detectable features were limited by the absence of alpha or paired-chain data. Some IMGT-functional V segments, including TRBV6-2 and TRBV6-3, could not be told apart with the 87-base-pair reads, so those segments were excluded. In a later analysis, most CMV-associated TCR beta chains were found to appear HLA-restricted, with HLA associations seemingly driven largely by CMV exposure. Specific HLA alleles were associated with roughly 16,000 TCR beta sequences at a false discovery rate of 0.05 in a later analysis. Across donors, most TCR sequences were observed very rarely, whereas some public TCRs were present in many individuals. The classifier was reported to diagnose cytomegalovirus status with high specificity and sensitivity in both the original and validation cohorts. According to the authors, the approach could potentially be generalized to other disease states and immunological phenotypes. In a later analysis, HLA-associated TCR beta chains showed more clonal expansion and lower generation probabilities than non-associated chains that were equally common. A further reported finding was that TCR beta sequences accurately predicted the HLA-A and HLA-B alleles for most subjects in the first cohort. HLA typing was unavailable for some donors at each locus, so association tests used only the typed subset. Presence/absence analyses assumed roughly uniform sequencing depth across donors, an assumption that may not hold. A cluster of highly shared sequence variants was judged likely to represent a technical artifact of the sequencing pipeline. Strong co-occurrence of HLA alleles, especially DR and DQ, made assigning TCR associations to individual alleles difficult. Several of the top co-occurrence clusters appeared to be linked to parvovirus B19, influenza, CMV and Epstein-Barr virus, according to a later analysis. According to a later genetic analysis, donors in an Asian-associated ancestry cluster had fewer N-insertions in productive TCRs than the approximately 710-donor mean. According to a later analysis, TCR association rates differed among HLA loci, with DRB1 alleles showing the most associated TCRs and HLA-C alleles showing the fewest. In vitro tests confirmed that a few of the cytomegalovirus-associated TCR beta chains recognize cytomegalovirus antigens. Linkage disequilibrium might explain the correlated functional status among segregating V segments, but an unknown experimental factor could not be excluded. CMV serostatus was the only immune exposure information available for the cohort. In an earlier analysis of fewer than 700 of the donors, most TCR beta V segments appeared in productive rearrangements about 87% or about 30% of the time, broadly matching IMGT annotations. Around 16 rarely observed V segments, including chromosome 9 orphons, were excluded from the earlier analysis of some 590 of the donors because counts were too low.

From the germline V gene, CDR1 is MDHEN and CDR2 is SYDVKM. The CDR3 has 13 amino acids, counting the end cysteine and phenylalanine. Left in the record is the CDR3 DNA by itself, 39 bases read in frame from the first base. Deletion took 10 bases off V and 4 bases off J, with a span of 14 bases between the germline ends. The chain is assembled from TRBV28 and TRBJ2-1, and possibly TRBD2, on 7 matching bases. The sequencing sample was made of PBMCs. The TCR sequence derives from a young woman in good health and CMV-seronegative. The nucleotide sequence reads TGTGCCATAATAGGGGGGGGTTACAATGAGCAGTTCTTC. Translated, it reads CAIIGGGYNEQFF.